This is a list of T cell receptor beta chains from one sample in a study of cytomegalovirus exposure and HLA in healthy donors. TCRdb's copy holds only in-frame clones and misses some; the assay was immunoSEQ multiplex PCR. The sample has roughly 110,000 clones, 75% seen once. Sequenced material: PBMCs. These receptor sequences come from a man aged 35-49 years in good health and CMV-seronegative. Both conserved end residues are part of each CDR3. Fields, in order: clone size, J gene, D gene, V gene, CDR3 DNA, CDR3 protein. D genes are given only for firm matches. Not all rows give a size; the values are once, few, many and, for expanded clones, a class.

clone size: -
J gene: TRBJ1-2
D gene: TRBD1
V gene: TRBV7-2
CDR3 DNA: TGTGCCAGCAGCTTAGCGGCGGGGGGGGACAGATATGGCTACACCTTC
CDR3 protein: CASSLAAGGDRYGYTF

clone size: -
J gene: TRBJ1-6
D gene: -
V gene: TRBV6-1
CDR3 DNA: TGTGCCAGCAGTGAAATATGGACTTCTGATTCACCCCTCCACTTT
CDR3 protein: CASSEIWTSDSPLHF

clone size: few
J gene: TRBJ1-1
D gene: -
V gene: TRBV5-1
CDR3 DNA: TGCGCCAGCAGCTCAGGCCCCCAAGCTTTCTTT
CDR3 protein: CASSSGPQAFF

clone size: -
J gene: TRBJ2-7
D gene: -
V gene: TRBV6-1
CDR3 DNA: TGTGCCAGCAGTGCCCACCAGGGATCCTCCTACGAGCAGTACTTC
CDR3 protein: CASSAHQGSSYEQYF

clone size: -
J gene: TRBJ2-7
D gene: TRBD1
V gene: TRBV27
CDR3 DNA: TGTGCCAGACGGATGACCGGGACAGGATTCCACTACGAGCAGTACTTC
CDR3 protein: CARRMTGTGFHYEQYF

clone size: -
J gene: TRBJ2-1
D gene: -
V gene: TRBV6-1
CDR3 DNA: TGTGCCAGCAGACCACGACTAGACGAGCAGTTCTTC
CDR3 protein: CASRPRLDEQFF

clone size: -
J gene: TRBJ2-1
D gene: -
V gene: TRBV11-2
CDR3 DNA: TGTGCCAGCTGGGGGAAGGGGGTACTTTCCTACAATGAGCAGTTCTTC
CDR3 protein: CASWGKGVLSYNEQFF

clone size: -
J gene: TRBJ1-1
D gene: -
V gene: TRBV27
CDR3 DNA: TGTGCCAGCAGTTTAAAGGGGTACACTGAAGCTTTCTTT
CDR3 protein: CASSLKGYTEAFF

clone size: -
J gene: TRBJ1-6
D gene: TRBD1
V gene: TRBV7-9
CDR3 DNA: TGTGCCAGCAGCTCGCGGACAGGGGACCTCCACTTT
CDR3 protein: CASSSRTGDLHF

clone size: -
J gene: TRBJ1-1
D gene: TRBD1
V gene: TRBV5-1
CDR3 DNA: TGCGCCAGCAGCCCTACAGGGGGAGGAACTGAAGCTTTCTTT
CDR3 protein: CASSPTGGGTEAFF

clone size: -
J gene: TRBJ2-5
D gene: TRBD2
V gene: TRBV5-1
CDR3 DNA: TGCGCCAGCAGCTTTAGCGGGGGAACAGAGACCCAGTACTTC
CDR3 protein: CASSFSGGTETQYF

clone size: -
J gene: TRBJ1-3
D gene: -
V gene: TRBV21-1
CDR3 DNA: TGTGCCAGCAGCAAAGGGGACAGGGGAAACACCATATATTTT
CDR3 protein: CASSKGDRGNTIYF

clone size: -
J gene: TRBJ1-2
D gene: -
V gene: TRBV5-6
CDR3 DNA: TGTGCCAGCAGCTTGAACAGGATGAACGGCTACACCTTC
CDR3 protein: CASSLNRMNGYTF

clone size: few
J gene: TRBJ1-2
D gene: TRBD1
V gene: TRBV6-1
CDR3 DNA: TGTGCCAGCGGAAAAGACAGGGGCCATGGCTACACCTTC
CDR3 protein: CASGKDRGHGYTF

clone size: -
J gene: TRBJ1-2
D gene: -
V gene: TRBV5-1
CDR3 DNA: TGCGCCAGCAGCTTGGACGGCAGGGGTGTGCGCTACACCTTC
CDR3 protein: CASSLDGRGVRYTF

clone size: -
J gene: TRBJ1-2
D gene: -
V gene: TRBV28
CDR3 DNA: TGTGCCAGCAGTTTGCGGGCCAATGGCTACACCTTC
CDR3 protein: CASSLRANGYTF

clone size: -
J gene: TRBJ1-2
D gene: TRBD1
V gene: TRBV2
CDR3 DNA: TGTGCCAGCAGTCCCTCGACAGGGAGCTATGGCTACACCTTC
CDR3 protein: CASSPSTGSYGYTF

clone size: -
J gene: TRBJ2-7
D gene: TRBD1
V gene: TRBV5-1
CDR3 DNA: TGCGCCAGCAGCCCGACAGGGGGGGACTACGAGCAGTACTTC
CDR3 protein: CASSPTGGDYEQYF

clone size: -
J gene: TRBJ2-7
D gene: -
V gene: TRBV15
CDR3 DNA: TGTGCCACCAGCAGAGGAGCGGGCGGTTCCTACGAGCAGTACTTC
CDR3 protein: CATSRGAGGSYEQYF

clone size: -
J gene: TRBJ2-1
D gene: -
V gene: TRBV19
CDR3 DNA: TGTGCCAGTAGTTCCCAAGCGTCCCCCCAGGGTAGACATGAGCAGTTCTTC
CDR3 protein: CASSSQASPQGRHEQFF

clone size: few
J gene: TRBJ2-7
D gene: TRBD1
V gene: TRBV5-1
CDR3 DNA: TGCGCCAGCAGCTTGGGGGACAGGGGTCCTTCCTACGAGCAGTACTTC
CDR3 protein: CASSLGDRGPSYEQYF

clone size: -
J gene: TRBJ2-7
D gene: TRBD1
V gene: TRBV5-1
CDR3 DNA: TGCGCCAGCAGCGTCACGGGACAGGGGTCCTACGAGCAGTACTTC
CDR3 protein: CASSVTGQGSYEQYF

clone size: -
J gene: TRBJ2-1
D gene: TRBD2
V gene: TRBV5-1
CDR3 DNA: TGCGCCAGCAGCCCCCGGGGAGGGGCGAATGAGCAGTTCTTC
CDR3 protein: CASSPRGGANEQFF

clone size: -
J gene: TRBJ1-2
D gene: -
V gene: TRBV29-1
CDR3 DNA: TGCAGCGTTGATCAAGGGGGTTCGAACTATGGCTACACCTTC
CDR3 protein: CSVDQGGSNYGYTF

clone size: -
J gene: TRBJ1-1
D gene: -
V gene: TRBV10-3
CDR3 DNA: TGTGCCATCAGTGATATCACGGTCAACACTGAAGCTTTCTTT
CDR3 protein: CAISDITVNTEAFF

clone size: -
J gene: TRBJ2-2
D gene: -
V gene: TRBV14
CDR3 DNA: TGTGCCAGCAGCCAAGCCCGGGGCGGGGAGCTGTTTTTT
CDR3 protein: CASSQARGGELFF

clone size: -
J gene: TRBJ1-3
D gene: -
V gene: TRBV6-1
CDR3 DNA: TGTGCCAGCAGTGATCCCAGGTTCTCTGGAAACACCATATATTTT
CDR3 protein: CASSDPRFSGNTIYF

clone size: -
J gene: TRBJ1-1
D gene: -
V gene: TRBV5-1
CDR3 DNA: TGCGCCAGCAGCTTGGATGGCAGGGAGGGGAACACTGAAGCTTTCTTT
CDR3 protein: CASSLDGREGNTEAFF

clone size: -
J gene: TRBJ1-5
D gene: -
V gene: TRBV14
CDR3 DNA: TGTGCCAGCAGCCAAGTTCTTTGCCGGCAGCCCCAGCATTTT
CDR3 protein: CASSQVLCRQPQHF

clone size: -
J gene: TRBJ2-2
D gene: TRBD1
V gene: TRBV5-4
CDR3 DNA: TGTGCCAGCAGCTTGGTTGGCAGGGGGCTCTCCGGGGAGCTGTTTTTT
CDR3 protein: CASSLVGRGLSGELFF

clone size: -
J gene: TRBJ2-5
D gene: TRBD2
V gene: TRBV4-1
CDR3 DNA: TGCGCCAGCAGCCCTACACCCCTAGCGGGGCAAGAGACCCAGTACTTC
CDR3 protein: CASSPTPLAGQETQYF

clone size: once
J gene: TRBJ2-3
D gene: TRBD2
V gene: TRBV7-3
CDR3 DNA: TGTGCCAGCAGCCGAATTGGAGCGGGGCGCACAGATACGCAGTATTTT
CDR3 protein: CASSRIGAGRTDTQYF

clone size: -
J gene: TRBJ2-3
D gene: TRBD1
V gene: TRBV5-1
CDR3 DNA: TGCGCCAGCAGCTTGGGGGCAGGGGGTACAGATACGCAGTATTTT
CDR3 protein: CASSLGAGGTDTQYF

clone size: -
J gene: TRBJ2-3
D gene: -
V gene: TRBV5-1
CDR3 DNA: TGCGCCAGCAGCTTGGTAAACGGGGGTGATACGCAGTATTTT
CDR3 protein: CASSLVNGGDTQYF